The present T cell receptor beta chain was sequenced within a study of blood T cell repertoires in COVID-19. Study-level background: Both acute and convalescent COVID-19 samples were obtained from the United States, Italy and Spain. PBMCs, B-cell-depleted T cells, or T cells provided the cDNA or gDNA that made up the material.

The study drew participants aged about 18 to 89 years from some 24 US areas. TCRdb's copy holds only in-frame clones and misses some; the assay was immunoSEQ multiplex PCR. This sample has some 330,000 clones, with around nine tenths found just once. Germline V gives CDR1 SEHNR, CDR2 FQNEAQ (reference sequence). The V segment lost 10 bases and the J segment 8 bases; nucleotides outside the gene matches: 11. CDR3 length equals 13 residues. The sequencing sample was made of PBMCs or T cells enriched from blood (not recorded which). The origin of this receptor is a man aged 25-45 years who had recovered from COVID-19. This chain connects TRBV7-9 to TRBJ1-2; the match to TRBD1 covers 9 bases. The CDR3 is CATRDREGIGYTF. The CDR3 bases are TGTGCCACCCGGGACAGGGAGGGGATAGGCTACACCTTC. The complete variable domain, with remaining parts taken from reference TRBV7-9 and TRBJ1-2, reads DTGVSQNPRHKITKRGQNVTFRCDPISEHNRLYWYRQTLGQGPEFLTYFQNEAQLEKSRLLSDRFSAERPKGSFSTLEIQRTEQGDSAMYLCATRDREGIGYTFGSGTRLTVV.